The clone carrying this T cell receptor (beta chain) was seen a handful of times. Antigen unknown. The data were taken from a study of PD-L1 blockade in urothelial cancer. Across the study: A median approximately 150,000 T cells were found in blood samples.

Per germline, CDR1 MNHEY and CDR2 SMNVEV (reference sequence). The CDR3 extends over 15 amino acids. V was clipped by 6 bases and J by 6 bases; unmatched bases: 11. Sequencing used immunoSEQ multiplex PCR; TCRdb keeps in-frame clones, though not all of them. The repertoire holds under 60,000 clones, with about 86% as singletons. Study-wide findings and caveats: A pretreatment blood TCR clonality that fell below the median predicted better progression-free and overall survival.

As to time point: pretreatment peripheral blood. Between 1 and 8 samples, pretreatment and on-treatment, were given by each patient. This sequence joins TRBV27 and TRBJ1-5, with 7 bases aligning to TRBD1. This specimen consisted of PBMCs, obtained around atezolizumab (anti-PD-L1) treatment. The clonotype comes from an older man with urothelial cancer. The CDR3, as DNA: TGTGCCAGCAGATACACCGGGACAGCGGGTCAGCCCCAGCATTTT. Translated: CASRYTGTAGQPQHF.